Sequencing of this T cell receptor (beta chain) was carried out in a study of PD-1 blockade in classical Hodgkin lymphoma. This clone was recorded once. Its antigen is unidentified. Sequencing used immunoSEQ multiplex PCR; TCRdb keeps in-frame clones, though not all of them. The sample records tens of thousands of clones, around two thirds being singletons. Time point described: cycle 4 day 1 (C4D1), after five to seven weeks of nivolumab. There was relapse after autologous stem cell transplantation in every patient, and there was variation in brentuximab vedotin exposure. Study observations and caveats: In newly diagnosed patients, baseline TCR diversity was reportedly below that of healthy donors. Newly diagnosed patients had diversity similar to the baseline diversity of complete responders. Later analyses included only patients treated at least 1 year post-ASCT. By C4D1, diversity of CD4+ TCRs had risen significantly, whereas that of CD8+ TCRs had not.

After removal of 7 bases from V and 4 bases from J, the junction contained 7 bases not matched to a gene. The germline V gene encodes CDR1 SEHNR and CDR2 FQNEAQ (reference sequence). The CDR3 sequence is 14 residues long. The specimen was peripheral blood mononuclear cells (PBMCs), collected before the fourth cycle of nivolumab. This chain connects TRBV7-9 to TRBJ1-2; 9 positions agree with TRBD1. The sequence was obtained from a human donor with classical Hodgkin lymphoma. As DNA, the CDR3 is TGTGCCAGCACCGGGACAGGGTATGGCTATGGCTACACCTTC. This gives the protein CASTGTGYGYGYTF.